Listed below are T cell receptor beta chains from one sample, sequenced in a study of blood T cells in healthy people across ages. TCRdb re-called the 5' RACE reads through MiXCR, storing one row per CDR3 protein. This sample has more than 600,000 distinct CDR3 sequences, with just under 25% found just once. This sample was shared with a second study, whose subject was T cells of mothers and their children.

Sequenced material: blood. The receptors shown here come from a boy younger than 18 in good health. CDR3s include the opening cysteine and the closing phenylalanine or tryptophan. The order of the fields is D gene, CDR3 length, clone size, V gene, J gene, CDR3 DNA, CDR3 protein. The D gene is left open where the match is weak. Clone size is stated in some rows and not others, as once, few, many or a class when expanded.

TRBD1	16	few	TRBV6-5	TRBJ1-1	TGTGCCAGCAGTTCGTACGGACAGGGGCTGAGGACTGAAGCTTTCTTT	CASSSYGQGLRTEAFF
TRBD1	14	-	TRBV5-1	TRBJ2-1	TGCGCCAGCAGCTCCGGACAGGGAGAATATGAGCAGTTCTTC	CASSSGQGEYEQFF
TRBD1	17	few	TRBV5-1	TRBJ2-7	TGCGCCAGCAGCTCCGCATACATAGGACAGGCCTTCTACGAGCAGTACTTC	CASSSAYIGQAFYEQYF
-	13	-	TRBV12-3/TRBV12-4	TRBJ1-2	TGTGCCAGCAGTTTAGCGCCGGTTGATGGCTACACCTTC	CASSLAPVDGYTF
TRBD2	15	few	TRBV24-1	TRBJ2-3	TGTGCCACCAGTGAACGAGCGGGGCCCACAGATACGCAGTATTTT	CATSERAGPTDTQYF
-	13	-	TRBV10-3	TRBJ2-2	TGTGCCATGAAGGGAGTGGCCACCGGGGAGCTGTTTTTT	CAMKGVATGELFF
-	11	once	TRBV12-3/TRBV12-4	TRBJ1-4	TGTGCCAGCAGTTCCCGAGAAAAACTGTTTTTT	CASSSREKLFF
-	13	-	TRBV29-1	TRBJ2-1	TGCAGCGTCACTAGTCGAGCTTGGCATGAGCAGTTCTTC	CSVTSRAWHEQFF
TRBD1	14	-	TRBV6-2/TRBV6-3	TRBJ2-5	TGTGCCAGCAGACGCGACAGGGTTGGAGAGACCCAGTACTTC	CASRRDRVGETQYF
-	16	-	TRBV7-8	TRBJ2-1	TGTGCCAGCAGCCCTATAGAGGGGAGGCCTTACAATGAGCAGTTCTTC	CASSPIEGRPYNEQFF
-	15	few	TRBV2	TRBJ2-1	TGTGCCAGCAGTGAAAGCGGGCGGACCTACAATGAGCAGTTCTTC	CASSESGRTYNEQFF
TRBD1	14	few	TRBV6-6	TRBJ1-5	TGTGCCAGCAGGGGGGGACAGACCAATCAGCCCCAGCATTTT	CASRGGQTNQPQHF
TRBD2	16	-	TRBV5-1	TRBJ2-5	TGCGCCAGCAGCTTACTACGGGAGGTCCGAAGAGAGACCCAGTACTTC	CASSLLREVRRETQYF